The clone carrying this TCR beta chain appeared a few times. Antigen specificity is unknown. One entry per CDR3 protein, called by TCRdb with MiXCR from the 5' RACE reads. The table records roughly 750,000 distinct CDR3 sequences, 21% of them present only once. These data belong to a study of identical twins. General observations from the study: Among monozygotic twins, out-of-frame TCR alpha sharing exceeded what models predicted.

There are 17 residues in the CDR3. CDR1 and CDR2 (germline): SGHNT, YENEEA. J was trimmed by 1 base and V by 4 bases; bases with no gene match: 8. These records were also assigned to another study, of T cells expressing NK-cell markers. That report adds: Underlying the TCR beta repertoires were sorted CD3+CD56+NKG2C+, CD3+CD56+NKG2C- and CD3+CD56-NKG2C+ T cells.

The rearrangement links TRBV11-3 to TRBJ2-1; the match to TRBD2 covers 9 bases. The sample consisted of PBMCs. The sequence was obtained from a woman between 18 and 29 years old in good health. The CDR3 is CASSSRGLAGSYNEQFF. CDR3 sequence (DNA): TGTGCCAGCAGCTCCCGGGGGCTAGCGGGGTCCTACAATGAGCAGTTCTTC.